Following are 5 T cell receptor beta chains from one sample sequenced in a study of cytomegalovirus exposure and HLA in healthy donors. The PCR was carried out with 60 Vbeta primers and 13 Jbeta primers. The repertoire was sequenced with immunoSEQ multiplex PCR; TCRdb's copy has only in-frame clones and lacks some. The repertoire holds about 51,000 clones, around 82% seen once, with about 2.5% in the top ten. The source material was PBMCs. These receptors all come from a boy under 18 in good health and CMV-seropositive.

The chain employs TRBV9 and TRBJ1-1; the D gene is possibly TRBD1 (5 bases). The V end lost 5 bases, the J end lost 6 bases, and 11 bases lay between the germline ends. The CDR3 length is 12 residues. Germline CDR1 is SGDLS and CDR2 is YYNGEE. The CDR3 DNA reads as TGTGCCAGCAGTCTGGGGGGACCTGAAGCTTTCTTT. This translates into CASSLGGPEAFF.

The chain combines TRBV5-6 with TRBJ1-1; 8 bases fit TRBD1. Germline CDR1 reads SGHDT; CDR2 reads YYEEEE. The V gene end was trimmed by 4 bases and the J gene end by 3 bases; junction bases not matched to a gene: 5. The CDR3 extends over 14 amino acids. As DNA, the CDR3 is TGTGCCAGCAGCCCGGCGGACAGGGACACTGAAGCTTTCTTT. The encoded protein is CASSPADRDTEAFF.

J is TRBJ2-5 and V is TRBV5-6, with TRBD2 identical over 7 bases. This CDR3 has 19 amino acids. Germline CDR1 is SGHDT and CDR2 is YYEEEE. Losses at the gene ends were 1 base for V and 1 base for J; bases not matched to a gene: 16. CDR3 amino acids: CASSLLFGHLGGGQETQYF. The CDR3 DNA follows: TGTGCCAGCAGCTTGCTCTTTGGTCATCTCGGCGGGGGCCAAGAGACCCAGTACTTC.

This clone was picked up one time. V is TRBV7-2 and J is TRBJ2-7; TRBD1 is a possible D gene (5 bases). The CDR3 covers 15 residues. Germline V gene data show CDR1 as SGHTA and CDR2 as FQGNSA. V lost 1 base to trimming and J lost 5 bases, with 15 bases between them. The DNA for the CDR3 is TGTGCCAGCAGCTTAGGCCCCCAGGGCGTCCACGAGCAGTACTTC. Amino acids: CASSLGPQGVHEQYF.

The rearrangement uses TRBV6-1 and TRBJ2-5; TRBD1 aligns across 7 bases. CDR3 length: 14 amino acids. The germline V gene has CDR1 MNHNS and CDR2 SASEGT. Germline trimming cut 4 bases from V and 5 bases from J; bases unmatched to any gene: 7. The CDR3 DNA is TGTGCCAGCAGTGGTGTCGAACAGGGGGAGACCCAGTACTTC. Amino acids: CASSGVEQGETQYF.